This T cell receptor beta chain was captured by sequencing in a study of identical twins. Note on this clonotype: Its antigen is currently unknown.

From germline, CDR1 is ENHRY and CDR2 SYGVKD. The length of the CDR3 is 16 residues. V was pared by 0 bases and J by 6 bases, with 14 bases between. Study observations and caveats: Within monozygotic twins, out-of-frame TCR alpha sharing was underestimated by the models. Conclusions leaned on cross-sectional statistical analysis and did not track the same donors over time. With abundant cord blood beta clonotypes, insertions were fewer; memory repertoires showed no such pattern.

TCRdb re-analysed the 5' RACE reads in MiXCR, keeping a single row per CDR3 protein. The repertoire includes 140,000 to 150,000 distinct CDR3 sequences, roughly 3.5% of them detected once, and 7.5% to 8.5% sits in the top ten. The chain is built from TRBV10-3 and TRBJ2-2, with D perhaps TRBD2 (6 bases). The sequenced sample was memory T cells sorted from blood. This TCR derives from a man aged 18 to 30 in good health. The CDR3 loop reads CAISESGGMKAGELFF. CDR3 coding DNA: TGTGCCATCAGTGAGTCAGGAGGGATGAAAGCCGGGGAGCTGTTTTTT.